Below, 28 T cell receptor beta chains from the same sample are listed, as sequenced in a study of blood T cell repertoires in COVID-19. Clones were sequenced by immunoSEQ multiplex PCR, and TCRdb holds only the in-frame ones, with some missing. The sample lists a few hundred thousand clones; roughly 84% were seen once. Source material: peripheral blood. The receptors here all came from a woman in her forties who had recovered from COVID-19.

This clone was seen only once. The V and J genes are TRBV3-1 (or the pseudogene TRBV3-2) and TRBJ2-5, with D possibly TRBD2 on 6 matching bases. The CDR3 consists of 17 residues. The V end lost 0 bases, the J end lost 0 bases, and 14 bases lay between the germline ends. The germline V gene encodes CDR1 LGHDT and CDR2 YNNKEL (reference sequence). CDR3 residues: CASSQDSSSGHQETQYF. The CDR3 DNA sequence: TGTGCCAGCAGCCAAGATTCGAGTAGCGGACACCAAGAGACCCAGTACTTC.

The chain links TRBV3-1 (or the pseudogene TRBV3-2) to TRBJ2-1; D perhaps matches TRBD2 (6 bases). Germline V gives CDR1 LGHDT, CDR2 YNNKEL (reference sequence). The V end was cut by 6 bases, the J end by 12 bases, with 12 bases between. This CDR3 contains 11 residues. CDR3 DNA sequence: TGTGCCAGCAGGTATGCGGGGTTGCAGTTCTTC. Protein: CASRYAGLQFF.

This sequence joins TRBV5-1 and TRBJ1-1; 9 bases are shared with TRBD1. The CDR3 contains 15 residues. The junction had 7 bases not matched to a gene; V was cut back by 4 bases and J by 3 bases. Germline V gives CDR1 SGHRS, CDR2 YFSETQ. CDR3 bases: TGCGCCAGCAGCCCTCCGACAGGGGGGGACACTGAAGCTTTCTTT. Encoded protein: CASSPPTGGDTEAFF.

V gene TRBV21-1 combines with J gene TRBJ2-7; whether TRBD1, the table's D call, matches the DNA was not checked. TRBV21-1 is a pseudogene segment. There are 15 residues in the CDR3. The CDR3 loop reads CASSLLKGQGNEQYF. As DNA, the CDR3 is TGTGCCAGCAGCCTCTTGAAGGGACAGGGAAACGAGCAGTACTTC.

This chain joins TRBV7-2 and TRBJ1-1, with a weak D call TRBD1 (6 bases). V lost 6 bases, J lost 11 bases, and 22 bases lay in between. The germline CDR1 and CDR2 sequences are SGHTA and FQGNSA. The CDR3 totals 14 residues. CDR3 sequence: CASRNRQWGGLAFF. The CDR3 bases are TGTGCCAGCAGAAACCGACAATGGGGGGGCCTTGCTTTCTTT.

This chain joins TRBV29-1 and TRBJ2-7, with unresolved D. The length of the CDR3 is 12 residues. Trimming left V 6 bases short and J 5 bases short, with 14 bases between. CDR1 SQVTM and CDR2 ANQGSEA come from the germline V gene. CDR3 sequence reads: CSVELLMDEQYF. Written as DNA, the CDR3 is TGCAGCGTCGAGCTGCTAATGGACGAGCAGTACTTC.

This clone was seen a single time. V gene TRBV30 combines with J gene TRBJ1-5; D perhaps matches TRBD1 (5 bases). Trimming removed 2 bases at V and 11 bases at J, with 19 bases between. The CDR3 extends over 14 amino acids. Germline CDR1 and CDR2: GTSNPN and SVGIG (reference sequence). CDR3 amino acids: CAWSHRDSSAAQHF. The CDR3 DNA sequence: TGTGCCTGGAGTCACCGGGACTCATCAGCGGCCCAGCATTTT.

The chain joins TRBV9 to TRBJ1-4, with D possibly matching TRBD1 (6 bases). CDR3 size: 15 residues. The germline CDR1 and CDR2 sequences are SGDLS and YYNGEE. V lost 3 bases and J lost 3, with 12 bases in between. The CDR3 sequence is CASSETGWANEKLFF. DNA for the CDR3: TGTGCCAGCAGCGAAACAGGGTGGGCTAATGAAAAACTGTTTTTT.

CDR3 in amino acids: CASSRGTSRFNEQFF. CDR3 in DNA: TGTGCCAGCAGCCGTGGGACTAGCCGCTTTAATGAGCAGTTCTTC. The V gene is TRBV14, the J gene TRBJ2-1; the match to TRBD2 covers 9 bases. CDR3 length: 15 residues. The V and J ends lost 4 bases and 7 bases, in that order; junction bases with no gene match: 8. Looked up from germline, CDR1 is SGHDN and CDR2 is FVKESK.

The gene calls are TRBV5-1 and TRBJ2-5, with 7 bases identical to TRBD1. V was pared by 0 bases and J by 5 bases, with 4 bases of the junction left unmatched. This CDR3 contains 14 residues. Germline V lookup: CDR1 SGHRS, CDR2 YFSETQ. The CDR3 region is CASSLGQGVETQYF. In DNA, the CDR3 is TGCGCCAGCAGCTTGGGACAGGGCGTGGAGACCCAGTACTTC. The full variable domain, its missing parts supplied by reference TRBV5-1 and TRBJ2-5, is KAGVTQTPRYLIKTRGQQVTLSCSPISGHRSVSWYQQTPGQGLQFLFEYFSETQRNKGNFPGRFSGRQFSNSRSEMNVSTLELGDSALYLCASSLGQGVETQYFGPGTRLLVL.

V gene TRBV10-3 combines with J gene TRBJ1-1; D gene ambiguous. The germline V gene encodes CDR1 ENHRY and CDR2 SYGVKD. This CDR3 contains 13 residues. Trimming took off 11 bases at V and 5 bases at J, with 18 bases between the two ends. CDR3 sequence: CASKMGPETEAFF. The CDR3 bases are TGTGCCTCTAAAATGGGCCCTGAGACTGAAGCTTTCTTT.

V is TRBV28 and J is TRBJ2-5, with TRBD2 matching over 10 bases. CDR3 length: 16 residues. Per the germline V gene, CDR1 is MDHEN and CDR2 is SYDVKM. J was trimmed by 7 bases and V by 0 bases; bases with no gene match: 8. The CDR3 reads CASSLWGSGGSGTQYF. Here the CDR3 DNA reads TGTGCCAGCAGTTTATGGGGTAGCGGGGGGTCGGGGACCCAGTACTTC.

The V call is TRBV29-1, the J call TRBJ2-1; TRBD1 matches 7 bases. The CDR3 length is 13 residues. The V gene's germline CDR1 is SQVTM and CDR2 ANQGSEA. With 6 bases clipped from V and 6 bases from J, the junction kept 8 bases outside the gene matches. The CDR3 DNA sequence: TGCAGCGTGTCAGGGGGTGGCGGCAATGAGCAGTTCTTC. Amino acid sequence: CSVSGGGGNEQFF.

The rearrangement uses TRBV6-5 and TRBJ1-1, with a weak D call TRBD1 (5 bases). The CDR3 has 15 residues. Germline lookup yields CDR1 MNHEY and CDR2 SVGAGI. V was pared by 0 bases and J by 3 bases, with 11 bases between. CDR3 nucleotides: TGTGCCAGCAGTTACTCGATCACGGGGGACACTGAAGCTTTCTTT. Encoded protein: CASSYSITGDTEAFF.

This clone occurred once. CDR3 amino acids: CASSPIQGQRTEAFF. Written as DNA, the CDR3 is TGTGCCAGCAGCCCGATACAGGGGCAGCGGACTGAAGCTTTCTTT. V usage is TRBV4-2 and J usage is TRBJ1-1, with TRBD1 matching 7 bases. The CDR3 is 15 residues long. The ends lost 4 bases at V and 5 bases at J; junction bases unmatched: 10. The germline CDR1 and CDR2 sequences are LGHNA and YNFKEQ.

The genes are TRBV3-1 (or the pseudogene TRBV3-2) and TRBJ1-2; D gene unclear. Trimming left V 7 bases short and J 2 bases short, with 14 bases between. The CDR3 runs to 14 residues. The germline gives CDR1 LGHDT, CDR2 YNNKEL (reference sequence). CDR3 in amino acids: CASTPALFNYGYTF. For the CDR3, the DNA is TGTGCCAGCACCCCAGCGCTCTTCAACTATGGCTACACCTTC.

The chain carries TRBV18 and TRBJ2-7; possibly TRBD1 for D (6 bases). Germline CDR1 and CDR2: KGHSH and LQKENI. V lost 3 bases and J lost 2, with 8 bases in between. The CDR3 covers 13 residues. The CDR3 DNA is TGTGCCAGCTCACCTCGACAGGCCTACGAGCAGTACTTC. The encoded protein is CASSPRQAYEQYF. The complete variable domain, with remaining parts taken from reference TRBV18 and TRBJ2-7, reads NAGVMQNPRHLVRRRGQEARLRCSPMKGHSHVYWYRQLPEEGLKFMVYLQKENIIDESGMPKERFSAEFPKEGPSILRIQQVVRGDSAAYFCASSPRQAYEQYFGPGTRLTVT.

The chain uses TRBV11-2 and TRBJ2-2; D call uncertain. CDR3 length: 15 residues. V was pared by 0 bases and J by 4 bases, with 9 bases between. The V gene's germline CDR1 is SGHAT and CDR2 FQNNGV. CDR3 nucleotide sequence: TGTGCCAGCAGCTTAGATCCAGGTCCCACCGGGGAGCTGTTTTTT. Amino acid sequence: CASSLDPGPTGELFF.

The chain carries TRBV5-6 and TRBJ1-3, with TRBD1 identical over 7 bases. Germline CDR1 SGHDT, CDR2 YYEEEE. The CDR3 is made up of 15 amino acids. V dropped 3 bases and J dropped 4; count of bases not matched to a gene: 7. CDR3 sequence reads: CASSWGWTGGNTIYF. The CDR3 region has the DNA TGTGCCAGCAGCTGGGGCTGGACAGGAGGAAACACCATATATTTT.

This rearrangement joins TRBV5-5 to TRBJ1-6; a possible D gene is TRBD1 (5 bases). Germline CDR1 reads SGHKS; CDR2 reads YYEKEE (reference sequence). This CDR3 has 13 residues. V lost 4 bases and J lost 8, with 10 bases in between. The CDR3 DNA reads TGTGCCAGCAGCCAGATAGGGGATTCACCCCTCCACTTT. Its protein is CASSQIGDSPLHF.

This chain joins TRBV6-6 and TRBJ1-2; a possible D gene is TRBD1 (5 bases). Per germline, CDR1 MNHNY and CDR2 SVGAGI (reference sequence). The CDR3 is 14 amino acids. Trimming pared 1 base from V and 8 bases from J, leaving 14 bases between. In DNA, the CDR3 is TGTGCCAGCAGTTACTATGGGGCAACGGAAGGCTACACCTTC. This gives the protein CASSYYGATEGYTF.

The rearrangement links TRBV5-1 to TRBJ2-7, with TRBD1 as a possible D gene (5 bases). V lost 5 bases and J 4 bases, leaving 10 bases between the germline ends. This CDR3 region has 12 residues. Germline CDR1 is SGHRS and CDR2 is YFSETQ. CDR3 sequence (DNA): TGCGCCAGCAGACTCGACAGATACGAGCAGTACTTC. As protein: CASRLDRYEQYF.

The chain joins TRBV5-1 to TRBJ2-2; tentatively, D is TRBD1 (6 bases). Germline values: CDR1 SGHRS, CDR2 YFSETQ. The V end lost 0 bases, the J end lost 3 bases, and 12 bases lay between the germline ends. CDR3 length: 16 residues. CDR3 DNA: TGCGCCAGCAGCTTGGAAAGGGGGATGGACACCGGGGAGCTGTTTTTT. Translating it yields CASSLERGMDTGELFF.

This rearrangement joins TRBV7-2 to TRBJ1-2; maybe TRBD1 (5 bases). V lost 4 bases and J 5 bases, leaving 11 bases between the germline ends. Germline V CDR1 and CDR2: SGHTA, FQGNSA. The CDR3 runs 13 residues. The CDR3 protein is CASSSLRGYGYTF. CDR3 DNA: TGTGCCAGCAGCTCCCTACGGGGGTATGGCTACACCTTC.

The chain employs TRBV29-1 and TRBJ1-2; 7 positions match TRBD1. Looked up from germline, CDR1 is SQVTM and CDR2 is ANQGSEA. The CDR3 sequence is 12 residues long. V was pared by 7 bases and J by 4 bases, with 6 bases of the junction left unmatched. The CDR3 DNA sequence: TGCAGCGGATGGACAGGCTTCTATGGCTACACCTTC. Translating gives CSGWTGFYGYTF. Combining the CDR3 with reference TRBV29-1 and TRBJ1-2 gives the whole variable domain SAVISQKPSRDICQRGTSLTIQCQVDSQVTMMFWYRQQPGQSLTLIATANQGSEATYESGFVIDKFPISRPNLTFSTLTVSNMSPEDSSIYLCSGWTGFYGYTFGSGTRLTVV.

The rearrangement joins TRBV29-1 to TRBJ2-3, with D perhaps matching TRBD1 (5 bases). The CDR3 sequence is 15 residues long. Trimming pared 8 bases from V and 0 bases from J, leaving 18 bases between. CDR1 is SQVTM and CDR2 is ANQGSEA in the germline V gene. The CDR3 bases are TGCAGCACCTACCCGACAGCAACTAGCACAGATACGCAGTATTTT. Translating gives CSTYPTATSTDTQYF.

The CDR3 spells CASSNRQGAYF. DNA of the CDR3: TGTGCCAGTAGTAACAGACAGGGTGCGTACTTC. V gene TRBV19 combines with J gene TRBJ2-7; 7 bases are a match to TRBD1. Germline V gives CDR1 LNHDA, CDR2 SQIVND (reference sequence). The CDR3 is 11 amino acids. V lost 4 bases and J lost 12; bases outside the gene matches: 6.

The chain carries TRBV7-2 and TRBJ2-6, with TRBD1 as a possible D gene (5 bases). Germline CDR1 and CDR2: SGHTA and FQGNSA. The V gene lost 3 bases and the J gene lost 0 bases, with 9 bases spanning the gap. CDR3 length equals 16 residues. CDR3 residues: CASSFQGTSGANVLTF. The CDR3 coding sequence is TGTGCCAGCAGCTTCCAGGGTACCTCTGGGGCCAACGTCCTGACTTTC.